This TCR beta chain stems from a study of blood T cell repertoires in COVID-19. Study at large: The analysed material was cDNA or gDNA that came from T cells, B-cell-depleted T cells, or PBMCs.

The data were produced by immunoSEQ multiplex PCR, yet TCRdb's version contains in-frame clones alone and is incomplete. The sample lists 200,000 to 300,000 clones; 75% to 85% were seen once. J was trimmed by 4 bases and V by 6 bases; bases with no gene match: 11. CDR3 length: 16 amino acids. Germline CDR1 and CDR2: SGHTA and FQGNSA. What was sequenced was peripheral blood. The TCR sequence derives from a woman older than 75 with COVID-19, enrolled during active disease. The rearrangement uses TRBV7-2 and TRBJ2-2; 7 bases fit TRBD1. DNA of the CDR3: TGTGCCAGCAGATCGACGACAGGGAGAGGCACCGGGGAGCTGTTTTTT. This gives the protein CASRSTTGRGTGELFF.